Here is one T cell receptor beta chain with its context. Its antigen is currently unknown. These data originate in a study of Ad26.COV2.S vaccination and SARS-CoV-2 variants. Across the whole study: Enrolled in COV1001, the donor was in the Ad26.COV2.S trial arm, which received the vaccine. Intramuscular Ad26.COV2.S doses were given once or twice, 56 days apart. Study-level results: Vaccinees reportedly had broad spike-specific CD8+ and CD4+ T cell responses.

Clones were sequenced by immunoSEQ multiplex PCR, and TCRdb holds only the in-frame ones, with some missing. The sample has about 400,000 clones; 89% are singletons. The CDR3 contains 16 residues. The treatment here: 19 received Ad26.COV2.S at low or high dose, single or two shots; several received placebo; per-sample allocation not given. Vaccine and placebo recipients were sampled on day 63 after the first injection. Its platform was an Ad26 vector, and its expressed antigen was Wuhan-strain SARS-CoV-2 spike. V gene TRBV21-1 combines with J gene TRBJ2-7; the D call in the table, TRBD1, was not verified against the DNA. TRBV21-1 is assigned pseudogene status. The source material was peripheral blood, sampled in a trial of Ad26.COV2.S vaccine versus placebo. The TCR originated in a person between 18 and 65 years old who received the Ad26.COV2.S COVID-19 vaccine or a placebo. In nucleotides, the CDR3 is TGTGCCAGCAGCAAAGAAGGCGACAGGGGACCCTACGAGCAGTACTTC. Translated: CASSKEGDRGPYEQYF.